This paragraph reports one TCR beta chain. This entry comes from a study of blood T cell repertoires in COVID-19. Study context: PBMCs, B-cell-depleted T cells, or T cells provided the cDNA or gDNA that made up the material.

CDR1 is MNHNS and CDR2 is SASEGT in the germline V gene. Trimming removed 3 bases at V and 6 bases at J, with 12 bases between. There are 14 residues in the CDR3. TCRdb's copy holds only in-frame clones and misses some; the assay was immunoSEQ multiplex PCR. The sample shows roughly 150,000 clones, roughly 78% of them seen only once. This sequence was found in a woman in her seventies in a cohort exposed to, infected with or recovered from COVID-19 (not recorded which). This chain connects TRBV6-1 to TRBJ2-1, with D tentatively TRBD2 (6 bases). Material for sequencing was PBMCs or T cells enriched from blood (not recorded which). The chain's CDR3 is CASSEWVAANEQFF. CDR3 nucleotides: TGTGCCAGCAGTGAGTGGGTAGCGGCCAATGAGCAGTTCTTC.